The clone carrying this T cell receptor delta chain was found many times. For this DNA, TCRdb reports the protein of a much larger clone, which diverges at residue 16, most likely from a read error; the protein presented here is translated directly from the DNA. These data belong to a study of γδ T cells in repeated Plasmodium falciparum infection. Looking at the study overall: Four controlled malaria infections with P. falciparum NF54 spanned roughly 97 weeks. Malian gammadelta TCRs were studied during no-transmission periods and across acute malaria episodes. Each infection was followed by sampling at 21 days, plus baseline and some pre-infection draws.

Vgamma9/Vdelta2+ and Vdelta2-negative gammadelta T cells were flow-sorted from PBMC for bulk sequencing. TCRdb redid clone calling on the multiplex PCR reads using CATT. The sample lists 45,000 to 60,000 delta-chain clones; about 2% were seen once. The CDR3 runs 21 residues. V was clipped by 5 bases and J by 3 bases; unmatched bases: 22. The germline V gene has CDR1 TSWWSYY and CDR2 QGS. This TCR derives from a pool of human donors (malaria-infected and uninfected, not separated). Specimen: gamma-delta T cells from blood. The V gene is TRDV1, the J gene TRDJ1; 12 nucleotides line up with TRDD3. This chain's CDR3 is CALGSCLPYWGIPRYADKLIF. In DNA, the CDR3 is TGTGCTCTTGGGTCCTGCCTGCCGTACTGGGGGATACCACGTTACGCCGATAAACTCATCTTT.